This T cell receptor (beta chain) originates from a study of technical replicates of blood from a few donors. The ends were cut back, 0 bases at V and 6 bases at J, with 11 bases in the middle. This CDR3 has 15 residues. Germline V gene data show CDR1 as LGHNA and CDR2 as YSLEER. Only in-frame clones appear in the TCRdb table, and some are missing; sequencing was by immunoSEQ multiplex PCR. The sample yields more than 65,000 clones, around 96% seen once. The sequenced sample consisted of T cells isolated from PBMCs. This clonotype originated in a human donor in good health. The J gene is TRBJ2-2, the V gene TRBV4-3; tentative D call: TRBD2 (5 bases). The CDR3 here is CASSQERVVPGELFF. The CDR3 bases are TGCGCCAGCAGCCAAGAGAGGGTAGTTCCCGGGGAGCTGTTTTTT.